The next 6 T cell receptor beta chains were all read from a single sample in a study of long-term antiretroviral therapy in people with HIV. Running of the v3.0 immunoSEQ assay took place at survey level. Sequencing was performed with immunoSEQ multiplex PCR; in TCRdb, only in-frame clones are kept and a portion is missing. Of 25,000 to 35,000 clones listed, 85% to 90% were seen once; the top ten hold about 8.3%. Here the sequenced sample was unsorted PBMCs, taken 3.2 years before starting antiretroviral therapy. The receptor source for this set is a middle-aged man with HIV.

The rearrangement links TRBV9 to TRBJ2-7; TRBD2 agrees at 8 bases. Germline V gene data show CDR1 as SGDLS and CDR2 as YYNGEE. J was trimmed by 4 bases and V by 2 bases; bases with no gene match: 14. The CDR3 has 17 amino acids. CDR3 loop: CASSVAPSAGDLYEQYF. The CDR3 nucleotides read TGTGCCAGCAGCGTGGCCCCTTCAGCGGGGGACCTTTACGAGCAGTACTTC.

The chain employs TRBV7-8 and TRBJ1-2; possible D gene TRBD1, 5 bases. Trimming removed 8 bases from V and 4 bases from J, with 17 bases in between. CDR1 is SGHVS, CDR2 FQNEAQ, per germline. The CDR3 sequence is 14 residues long. CDR3 nucleotide sequence: TGTGCCAGCGAGGCCGGGACGGCGAGCTATGGCTACACCTTC. Amino acid sequence: CASEAGTASYGYTF.

V usage is TRBV19 and J usage is TRBJ2-1; TRBD1 matches 7 bases. This CDR3 is 12 amino acids long. After removal of 10 bases from V and 8 bases from J, the junction contained 8 bases not matched to a gene. Germline V CDR1 and CDR2: LNHDA, SQIVND (reference sequence). Here the CDR3 reads CATRTGNDEQFF. The CDR3 coding sequence is TGTGCCACCCGGACAGGTAACGATGAGCAGTTCTTC.

V gene TRBV9 combines with J gene TRBJ2-7, with 9 bases matching TRBD2. The CDR3 length is 14 residues. Trimming at V came to 4 bases and at J to 3 bases, leaving 5 bases not matched to a gene. Germline-derived CDR1 and CDR2 are SGDLS and YYNGEE. The CDR3: CASSPSGRYYEQYF. CDR3 bases: TGTGCCAGCAGCCCGAGCGGGAGGTACTACGAGCAGTACTTC.

The chain carries TRBV5-6 and TRBJ2-7, with D unclear. Germline assignment: CDR1 SGHDT and CDR2 YYEEEE. Trimming took off 4 bases at V and 2 bases at J, with 10 bases between the two ends. This CDR3 has 13 residues. CDR3 region: CASSPGPPYEQYF. The CDR3 DNA sequence: TGTGCCAGCAGCCCGGGCCCCCCCTACGAGCAGTACTTC.

The chain combines TRBV15 with TRBJ2-7; the D is unclear. CDR3 length equals 14 residues. The germline V and J ends were trimmed by 0 bases and 5 bases, with 11 bases remaining between them. Germline CDR1 LNHNV, CDR2 YYDKDF (reference sequence). The CDR3 DNA reads as TGTGCCACCAGCAGAGAACCAGGACCCCACGAGCAGTACTTC. Translating gives CATSREPGPHEQYF.